These T cell receptor beta chains were read from a single sample in a study of tumor-infiltrating lymphocytes in localized non-small cell lung cancer. This table comes from immunoSEQ multiplex PCR, and its TCRdb copy is limited to in-frame clones, with some not included. Found here are around 15,000 clones, approximately 49% of them singletons; the top ten hold roughly 16%. Sequenced: lung tumor tissue. The origin of the receptors is a human donor with non-small cell lung cancer. CDR3s include the opening cysteine and the closing phenylalanine or tryptophan. The D gene is left open where the match is weak. Clone sizes are given selectively: once, few, many, or a class where the clone is expanded.

d_gene: TRBD2
j_gene: TRBJ2-3
abundance: -
v_gene: TRBV11-2
CDR3nt: TGTGCCAGCAGCTTTGTAGGCGGGGGGAGCACAGATACGCAGTATTTT
CDR3aa: CASSFVGGGSTDTQYF

d_gene: -
j_gene: TRBJ2-3
abundance: few
v_gene: TRBV14
CDR3nt: TGTGCCAGCAGCTCCGGCCCAGATACGCAGTATTTT
CDR3aa: CASSSGPDTQYF

d_gene: -
j_gene: TRBJ1-3
abundance: few
v_gene: TRBV5-1
CDR3nt: TGCGCCAGCAGCTTGGCTGCCGGAAACACCATATATTTT
CDR3aa: CASSLAAGNTIYF

d_gene: -
j_gene: TRBJ1-2
abundance: -
v_gene: TRBV19
CDR3nt: TGTGCCAGTAGTATGGGCCCCGACAGGCCGAATTATGGCTACACCTTC
CDR3aa: CASSMGPDRPNYGYTF

d_gene: -
j_gene: TRBJ1-1
abundance: -
v_gene: TRBV7-2
CDR3nt: TGTGCCAGCAGCCTGTATCGGGGGCTAGACACTGAAGCTTTCTTT
CDR3aa: CASSLYRGLDTEAFF

d_gene: -
j_gene: TRBJ2-2
abundance: -
v_gene: TRBV7-7
CDR3nt: TGTGCCAGCAGCTTGCACCAGGACACCGGGGAGCTGTTTTTT
CDR3aa: CASSLHQDTGELFF

d_gene: -
j_gene: TRBJ1-3
abundance: few
v_gene: TRBV30
CDR3nt: TGTGCCTGGAGTGTAAGTTCTTCTGGAAACACCATATATTTT
CDR3aa: CAWSVSSSGNTIYF

d_gene: -
j_gene: TRBJ2-1
abundance: -
v_gene: TRBV18
CDR3nt: TGTGCCAGCTCACCACCCTCCGGTTACAATGAGCAGTTCTTC
CDR3aa: CASSPPSGYNEQFF

d_gene: TRBD1
j_gene: TRBJ1-3
abundance: -
v_gene: TRBV5-1
CDR3nt: TGCGCCAGCAGCCGTCGGACAGGGGACGGAAACACCATATATTTT
CDR3aa: CASSRRTGDGNTIYF

d_gene: -
j_gene: TRBJ1-2
abundance: -
v_gene: TRBV27
CDR3nt: TGTGCCAGCAGTTTATCTGGGGTGGAAGGCTATGGCTACACCTTC
CDR3aa: CASSLSGVEGYGYTF

d_gene: -
j_gene: TRBJ1-5
abundance: medium-sized
v_gene: TRBV6-5
CDR3nt: TGTGCCACCGGACGTAACTGGAGCAATCAGCCCCAGCATTTT
CDR3aa: CATGRNWSNQPQHF

d_gene: -
j_gene: TRBJ2-5
abundance: once
v_gene: TRBV6-5
CDR3nt: TGTGCCAGCAGGACAGGTCCGGGGCCCCAGTACTTC
CDR3aa: CASRTGPGPQYF

d_gene: TRBD1
j_gene: TRBJ1-4
abundance: -
v_gene: TRBV5-6
CDR3nt: TGTGCCAGCAGCGAACAGGGGGACCTGGGACTGTTTTTT
CDR3aa: CASSEQGDLGLFF

d_gene: -
j_gene: TRBJ2-1
abundance: few
v_gene: TRBV27
CDR3nt: TGTGCCAGCAGTCTCGAACCATACAATGAGCAGTTCTTC
CDR3aa: CASSLEPYNEQFF

d_gene: TRBD1
j_gene: TRBJ2-1
abundance: -
v_gene: TRBV11-3
CDR3nt: TGTGCCAGCAGCTTTTCGGGGACAGGGGACAATGAGCAGTTCTTC
CDR3aa: CASSFSGTGDNEQFF

d_gene: TRBD1
j_gene: TRBJ1-6
abundance: few
v_gene: TRBV5-1
CDR3nt: TGCGCCAGCAGCCCGGGACAGGGAGCGTTTAATTCACCCCTCCACTTT
CDR3aa: CASSPGQGAFNSPLHF

d_gene: -
j_gene: TRBJ2-2
abundance: -
v_gene: TRBV11-3
CDR3nt: TGTGCCAGCAGCAAACGGACACTGAGGGGCACCGGGGAGCTGTTTTTT
CDR3aa: CASSKRTLRGTGELFF

d_gene: -
j_gene: TRBJ2-7
abundance: -
v_gene: TRBV9
CDR3nt: TGTGCCAGCAGCGAAGGACCAAAGGACTACGAGCAGTACTTC
CDR3aa: CASSEGPKDYEQYF

d_gene: TRBD1
j_gene: TRBJ2-7
abundance: -
v_gene: TRBV29-1
CDR3nt: TGCAGCGTCCGCCCCAGGGGGAACGAGCAGTACTTC
CDR3aa: CSVRPRGNEQYF

d_gene: -
j_gene: TRBJ2-5
abundance: -
v_gene: TRBV29-1
CDR3nt: TGCAGCGTCCCCACGTCTGGCGAGACCCAGTACTTC
CDR3aa: CSVPTSGETQYF

d_gene: -
j_gene: TRBJ2-7
abundance: few
v_gene: TRBV4-2
CDR3nt: TGTGCCAGCAGCCAAGATTCGGGAAGCTCCTACGAGCAGTACTTC
CDR3aa: CASSQDSGSSYEQYF

d_gene: -
j_gene: TRBJ2-6
abundance: -
v_gene: TRBV7-9
CDR3nt: TGTGCCAGCAGCTTGAGTGAGTCTGGGGCCAACGTCCTGACTTTC
CDR3aa: CASSLSESGANVLTF

d_gene: TRBD2
j_gene: TRBJ2-1
abundance: -
v_gene: TRBV7-3
CDR3nt: TGTGCCAGCAGCTTCACCGGGACTAGCGGGGGGGCCTATGAGCAGTTCTTC
CDR3aa: CASSFTGTSGGAYEQFF

d_gene: -
j_gene: TRBJ1-5
abundance: -
v_gene: TRBV27
CDR3nt: TGTGCCAGCAGTTTCACCCAAGGGGGCAATCAGCCCCAGCATTTT
CDR3aa: CASSFTQGGNQPQHF

d_gene: -
j_gene: TRBJ2-3
abundance: few
v_gene: TRBV7-2
CDR3nt: TGTGCCAGCAGCCCCCAAATACTAGGACTTCAAGGGGATACGCAGTATTTT
CDR3aa: CASSPQILGLQGDTQYF

d_gene: TRBD1
j_gene: TRBJ1-3
abundance: -
v_gene: TRBV19
CDR3nt: TGTGCCAGTAGGCCTGACAGGGGAATTGGAAACACCATATATTTT
CDR3aa: CASRPDRGIGNTIYF

d_gene: -
j_gene: TRBJ1-5
abundance: few
v_gene: TRBV5-1
CDR3nt: TGCGCCAGCAGCTTGGCCCGGGGCCAGCCCCAGCATTTT
CDR3aa: CASSLARGQPQHF

d_gene: -
j_gene: TRBJ1-3
abundance: -
v_gene: TRBV7-2
CDR3nt: TGTGCCAGCAGCTCGAAGATATTGGGATTCGTTTCCCCTGGAAACACCATATATTTT
CDR3aa: CASSSKILGFVSPGNTIYF

d_gene: -
j_gene: TRBJ2-5
abundance: -
v_gene: TRBV7-2
CDR3nt: TGTGCCAGCAGCCAGGGCGCGGCGGGGCCGCAAGAGACCCAGTACTTC
CDR3aa: CASSQGAAGPQETQYF

d_gene: -
j_gene: TRBJ2-7
abundance: -
v_gene: TRBV18
CDR3nt: TGTGCCAGCTCACCTCGCCTAAGCAGGGGCACCTACGAGCAGTACTTC
CDR3aa: CASSPRLSRGTYEQYF

d_gene: -
j_gene: TRBJ2-3
abundance: -
v_gene: TRBV5-1
CDR3nt: TGCGCCAGCAGCACGGGGAGCACAGATACGCAGTATTTT
CDR3aa: CASSTGSTDTQYF

d_gene: -
j_gene: TRBJ2-3
abundance: medium-sized
v_gene: TRBV5-6
CDR3nt: TGTGCCAGCAGCCTTCCCCGGGGAGATACGCAGTATTTT
CDR3aa: CASSLPRGDTQYF

d_gene: TRBD1
j_gene: TRBJ2-5
abundance: -
v_gene: TRBV11-2
CDR3nt: TGTGCCAGCAGCCAGACAGGGCAAGAGACCCAGTACTTC
CDR3aa: CASSQTGQETQYF

d_gene: -
j_gene: TRBJ1-1
abundance: many
v_gene: TRBV19
CDR3nt: TGTGCCAGTAGTTTTTGGGATATGAACACTGAAGCTTTCTTT
CDR3aa: CASSFWDMNTEAFF

d_gene: TRBD1
j_gene: TRBJ1-4
abundance: few
v_gene: TRBV4-1
CDR3nt: TGCGCCAGCAGCCAAGACAGGACAGGCGAAAAACTGTTTTTT
CDR3aa: CASSQDRTGEKLFF

d_gene: TRBD1
j_gene: TRBJ1-6
abundance: -
v_gene: TRBV6-5
CDR3nt: TGTGCCAGCAGACCCCCGGGACAGGGAGATTCACCCCTCCACTTT
CDR3aa: CASRPPGQGDSPLHF

d_gene: TRBD1
j_gene: TRBJ1-2
abundance: -
v_gene: TRBV7-3
CDR3nt: TGTGCCAGCAGCTTGGGGGGACAGGGACTTGGCTACACCTTC
CDR3aa: CASSLGGQGLGYTF

d_gene: -
j_gene: TRBJ2-5
abundance: -
v_gene: TRBV7-6
CDR3nt: TGTGCCAGCAGCTTCCCCCTAGAAAGGGCGGGAGAGACCCAGTACTTC
CDR3aa: CASSFPLERAGETQYF

d_gene: TRBD2
j_gene: TRBJ2-5
abundance: -
v_gene: TRBV7-3
CDR3nt: TGTGCCAGCAGCCCCACGACTAGCGGGGGCCCCAGCTACTTC
CDR3aa: CASSPTTSGGPSYF

d_gene: -
j_gene: TRBJ1-1
abundance: -
v_gene: TRBV30
CDR3nt: TGTGCCTGGAGTTACGGGGTTGAAGCTTTCTTT
CDR3aa: CAWSYGVEAFF

d_gene: -
j_gene: TRBJ1-2
abundance: -
v_gene: TRBV10-3
CDR3nt: TGTGCCAGCAGTTATGGACAGACCTATTCCGGCTACACCTTC
CDR3aa: CASSYGQTYSGYTF

d_gene: -
j_gene: TRBJ1-1
abundance: -
v_gene: TRBV7-8
CDR3nt: TGTGCCAGCAGCTTAGCGCATTGGGGGGGAGCTTTCTTT
CDR3aa: CASSLAHWGGAFF

d_gene: -
j_gene: TRBJ2-1
abundance: -
v_gene: TRBV30
CDR3nt: TGTGCCTGGAGTAAGCAGCAGACTGAGCAGTTCTTC
CDR3aa: CAWSKQQTEQFF

d_gene: -
j_gene: TRBJ2-5
abundance: -
v_gene: TRBV7-9
CDR3nt: TGTGCCAGCAGCGTCTACAGGGACGAAGAGACCCAGTACTTC
CDR3aa: CASSVYRDEETQYF

d_gene: -
j_gene: TRBJ1-1
abundance: many
v_gene: TRBV18
CDR3nt: TGTGCCAGCTCACCACCGAAGGGGGGCACTGAAGCTTTCTTT
CDR3aa: CASSPPKGGTEAFF

d_gene: -
j_gene: TRBJ2-1
abundance: few
v_gene: TRBV7-2
CDR3nt: TGTGCCAGCAGAGACTGGAGGGAGTCCCATAGGAATGAGCAGTTCTTC
CDR3aa: CASRDWRESHRNEQFF

d_gene: -
j_gene: TRBJ2-6
abundance: -
v_gene: TRBV19
CDR3nt: TGTGCCAGTCAGATACCAGGCTCTGGGGCCAACGTCCTGACTTTC
CDR3aa: CASQIPGSGANVLTF

d_gene: TRBD2
j_gene: TRBJ2-3
abundance: -
v_gene: TRBV2
CDR3nt: TGTGCCAGCAATCTAGCGGGGGGGCCGAGAGATACGCAGTATTTT
CDR3aa: CASNLAGGPRDTQYF

d_gene: TRBD1
j_gene: TRBJ2-1
abundance: -
v_gene: TRBV6-5
CDR3nt: TGTGCCAGCAGCCGACAGGGGAGCTCCTACAATGAGCAGTTCTTC
CDR3aa: CASSRQGSSYNEQFF

d_gene: -
j_gene: TRBJ1-3
abundance: medium-sized
v_gene: TRBV6-1
CDR3nt: TGTGCCAGCAGTCAAGGCCGGCGGGGCTCTGGAAACACCATATATTTT
CDR3aa: CASSQGRRGSGNTIYF

d_gene: -
j_gene: TRBJ1-2
abundance: -
v_gene: TRBV6-5
CDR3nt: TGTGCCAGCAGTTACGAGGGGGTTGGTAACTATGGCTACACCTTC
CDR3aa: CASSYEGVGNYGYTF

d_gene: -
j_gene: TRBJ1-4
abundance: few
v_gene: TRBV5-6
CDR3nt: TGTGCCAGCAGCGGGGGTTTGGGGATTGATGAAAAACTGTTTTTT
CDR3aa: CASSGGLGIDEKLFF

d_gene: -
j_gene: TRBJ2-2
abundance: -
v_gene: TRBV5-1
CDR3nt: TGCGCCAGCAGCTTGGAGGACAGAGCGAACACCGGGGAGCTGTTTTTT
CDR3aa: CASSLEDRANTGELFF

d_gene: TRBD1
j_gene: TRBJ1-6
abundance: -
v_gene: TRBV7-9
CDR3nt: TGTGCCAGCAGTTTCGGACAGGGGAACTCACCCCTCCACTTT
CDR3aa: CASSFGQGNSPLHF

d_gene: -
j_gene: TRBJ2-4
abundance: few
v_gene: TRBV5-1
CDR3nt: TGCGCCAGCAGCCCGGCCCTACCCCCCAAAAACATTCAGTACTTC
CDR3aa: CASSPALPPKNIQYF

d_gene: -
j_gene: TRBJ1-6
abundance: -
v_gene: TRBV28
CDR3nt: TGTGCCAGCAGAGTCGTACACGGGAATAATTCACCCCTCCACTTT
CDR3aa: CASRVVHGNNSPLHF

d_gene: -
j_gene: TRBJ2-7
abundance: -
v_gene: TRBV28
CDR3nt: TGTGCCAGCAGGGACAGCTACGAGCAGTACTTC
CDR3aa: CASRDSYEQYF